This T cell receptor (beta chain) came from a study of shared clonotypes between healthy human individuals. Whole-study context: CD4 naive and CD4 memory each took three plates per donor, while CD8 naive took two and CD8 memory one. Study-level results: In general, naive subsets displayed greater estimated richness than memory subsets did.

CD8 cells classed as naive were CD45RO-negative and positively selected for CCR7, excluding terminally differentiated effector memory CD45RA+ cells. This clone was seen more than once but under ten times. Its target is unknown. Using immunoSEQ multiplex PCR, the repertoire was profiled, and TCRdb retains in-frame clones only, with some absent. The sample shows approximately 2,200,000 clones, 85% to 95% of them seen only once. The origin of this receptor is a man aged 18 to 30 in good health. Some clones in this sample may be carry-over from other donors' samples. Sequenced: naive CD8+ T cells from PBMCs.

The CDR3 coding sequence is TGTGCCTCCTCGGGGACAACTAATGAAAAACTGTTTTTT. Translating gives CASSGTTNEKLFF. This chain links TRBV5-4 with TRBJ1-4; D is unresolved. This CDR3 spans 13 amino acids. Germline V lookup: CDR1 SGHNT, CDR2 YYREEE (reference sequence). V shed 10 bases and J shed 0 bases, with 10 bases lying between them.